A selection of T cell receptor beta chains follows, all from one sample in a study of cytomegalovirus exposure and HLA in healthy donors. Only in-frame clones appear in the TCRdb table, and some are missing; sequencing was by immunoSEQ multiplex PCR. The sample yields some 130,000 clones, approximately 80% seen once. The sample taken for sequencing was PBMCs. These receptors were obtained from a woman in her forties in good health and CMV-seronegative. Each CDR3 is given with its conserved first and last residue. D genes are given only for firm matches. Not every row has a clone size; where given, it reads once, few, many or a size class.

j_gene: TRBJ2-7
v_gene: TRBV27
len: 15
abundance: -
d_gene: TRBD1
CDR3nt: TGTGCCAGCAGTCCGCGGACAGGCTTCTCTCACGAGCAGTACTTC
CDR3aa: CASSPRTGFSHEQYF

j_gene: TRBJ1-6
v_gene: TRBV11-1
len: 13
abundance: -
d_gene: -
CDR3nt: TGTGCCAGCAGCCCAGACTATAATTCACCCCTCCACTTT
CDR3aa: CASSPDYNSPLHF

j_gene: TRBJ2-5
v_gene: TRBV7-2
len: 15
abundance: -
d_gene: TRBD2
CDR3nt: TGTGCCAGCAGCCTAGGGCTAGCGGGGCAAGAGACCCAGTACTTC
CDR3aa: CASSLGLAGQETQYF

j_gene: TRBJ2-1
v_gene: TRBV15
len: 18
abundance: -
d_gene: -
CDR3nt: TGTGCCACCAGCAGAGTTACCGGGTGGGCGGAGAGGGTCAATGAGCAGTTCTTC
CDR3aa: CATSRVTGWAERVNEQFF

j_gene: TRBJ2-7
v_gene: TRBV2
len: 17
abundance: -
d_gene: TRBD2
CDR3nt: TGTGCCAGCAGTCCCGGACTAGCGGGATTCGCCCAGTACGAGCAGTACTTC
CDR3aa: CASSPGLAGFAQYEQYF

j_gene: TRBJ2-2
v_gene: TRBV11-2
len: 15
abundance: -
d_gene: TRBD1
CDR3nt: TGTGCCAGCAGCTCAGGGACAGGGGGCCCCGGGGAGCTGTTTTTT
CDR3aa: CASSSGTGGPGELFF

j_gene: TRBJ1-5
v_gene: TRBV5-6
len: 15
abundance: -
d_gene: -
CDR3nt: TGTGCCAGCAGCTTGGTAGATTATAGCAATCAGCCCCAGCATTTT
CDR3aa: CASSLVDYSNQPQHF

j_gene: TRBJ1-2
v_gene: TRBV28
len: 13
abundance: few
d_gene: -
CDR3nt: TGTGCCAGCAGTAGACAGCTATTCTATGGCTACACCTTC
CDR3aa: CASSRQLFYGYTF

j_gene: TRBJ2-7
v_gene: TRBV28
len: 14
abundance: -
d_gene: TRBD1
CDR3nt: TGTGCCAGCAGGGCGACAGGGGGACCCTACGAGCAGTACTTC
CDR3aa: CASRATGGPYEQYF

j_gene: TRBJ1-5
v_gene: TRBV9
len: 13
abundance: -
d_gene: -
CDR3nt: TGTGCCAGCAGCTCTAATAGCAATCAGCCCCAGCATTTT
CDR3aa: CASSSNSNQPQHF

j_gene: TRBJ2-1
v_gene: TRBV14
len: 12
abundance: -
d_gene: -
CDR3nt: TGTGCCAGCAGCCAAGTGGGGCTCGGAGTATTCTTC
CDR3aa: CASSQVGLGVFF

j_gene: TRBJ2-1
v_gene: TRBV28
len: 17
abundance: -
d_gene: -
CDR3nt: TGTGCCAGCAGTTTCTTCGGTCCGGGAGCTACTAACAATGAGCAGTTCTTC
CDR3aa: CASSFFGPGATNNEQFF

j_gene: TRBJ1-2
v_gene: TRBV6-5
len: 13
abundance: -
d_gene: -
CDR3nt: TGTGCCAGTTACACGAAAGCTAACTATGGCTACACCTTC
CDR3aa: CASYTKANYGYTF

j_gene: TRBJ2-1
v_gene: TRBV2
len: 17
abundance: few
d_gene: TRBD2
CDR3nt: TGTGCCAGCAGTGAACAGGCGTTTTTTTGGGGGGGTAATGAGCAGTTCTTC
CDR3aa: CASSEQAFFWGGNEQFF

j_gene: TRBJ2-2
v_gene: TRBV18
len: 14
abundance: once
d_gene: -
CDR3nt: TGTGCCAGCTCACGCGGCAGGGGAGCCGGGGAGCTGTTTTTT
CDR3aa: CASSRGRGAGELFF

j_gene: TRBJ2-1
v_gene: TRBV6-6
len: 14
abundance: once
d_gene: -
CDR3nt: TGTGCCAGCAGTTACTCGACTAGTTCAGGAGAGCAGTTCTTC
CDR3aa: CASSYSTSSGEQFF

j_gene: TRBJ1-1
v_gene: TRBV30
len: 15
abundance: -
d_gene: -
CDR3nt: TGTGCCTGGAGTGTAAAAAGGGGCGCGAACACTGAAGCTTTCTTT
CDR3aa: CAWSVKRGANTEAFF

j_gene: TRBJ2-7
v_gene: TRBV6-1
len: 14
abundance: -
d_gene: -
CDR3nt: TGTGCCAGCAGTTCTCAGGGTTCCTTCTACGAGCAGTACTTC
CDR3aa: CASSSQGSFYEQYF

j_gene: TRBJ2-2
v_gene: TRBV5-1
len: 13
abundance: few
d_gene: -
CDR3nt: TGCGCCAGCAGCCGACAACTCGCCGGGGAGCTGTTTTTT
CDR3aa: CASSRQLAGELFF

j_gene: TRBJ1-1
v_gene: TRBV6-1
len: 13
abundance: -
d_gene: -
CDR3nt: TGTGCCAGCAGTGCACAGTTGAACACTGAAGCTTTCTTT
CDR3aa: CASSAQLNTEAFF

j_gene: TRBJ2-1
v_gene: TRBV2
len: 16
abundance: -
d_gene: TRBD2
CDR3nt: TGTGCCAGCAGCGCAAACGGACTAGCGGGCAACAATGAGCAGTTCTTC
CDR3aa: CASSANGLAGNNEQFF

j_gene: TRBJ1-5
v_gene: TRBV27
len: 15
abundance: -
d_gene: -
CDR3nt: TGTGCCAGCAGCCAGGGTCCGGGTTTCAATCAGCCCCAGCATTTT
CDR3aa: CASSQGPGFNQPQHF

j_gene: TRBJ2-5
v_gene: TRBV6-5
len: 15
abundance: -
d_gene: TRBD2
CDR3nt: TGTGCCAGCACCCGTAGCGGGGGGGCCAGTGAGACCCAGTACTTC
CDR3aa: CASTRSGGASETQYF

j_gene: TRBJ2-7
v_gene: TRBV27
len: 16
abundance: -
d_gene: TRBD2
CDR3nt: TGTGCCAGCAGTTTATCTCGGACTAGCGGGAGAGACGAGCAGTACTTC
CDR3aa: CASSLSRTSGRDEQYF

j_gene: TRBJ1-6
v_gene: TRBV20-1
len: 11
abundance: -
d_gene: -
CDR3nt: TGCAGTGCTTACAGGAATTCACCCCTCCACTTT
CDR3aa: CSAYRNSPLHF

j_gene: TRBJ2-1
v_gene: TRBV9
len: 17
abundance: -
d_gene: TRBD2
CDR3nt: TGTGCCAGCAGCACCCGACCGGGGACTAGCGTTGGGAATGAGCAGTTCTTC
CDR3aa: CASSTRPGTSVGNEQFF

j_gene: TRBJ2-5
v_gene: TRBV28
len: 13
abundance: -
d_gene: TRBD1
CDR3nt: TGTGCCAGCACCGGGGACAGCCAAGAGACCCAGTACTTC
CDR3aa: CASTGDSQETQYF

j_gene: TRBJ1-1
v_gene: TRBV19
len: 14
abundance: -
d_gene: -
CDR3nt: TGTGCCAGTAGAACTCAAGGGGAGAACACTGAAGCTTTCTTT
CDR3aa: CASRTQGENTEAFF

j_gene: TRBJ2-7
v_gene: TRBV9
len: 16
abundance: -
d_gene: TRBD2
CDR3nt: TGTGCCAGCAGCGTAGCTGGACTAGCGGGGTCCTACGAGCAGTACTTC
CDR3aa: CASSVAGLAGSYEQYF

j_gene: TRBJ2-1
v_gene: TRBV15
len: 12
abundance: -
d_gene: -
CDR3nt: TGTGCCACCAGCAGAGATGGGCGGGGTCAGTTCTTC
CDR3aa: CATSRDGRGQFF

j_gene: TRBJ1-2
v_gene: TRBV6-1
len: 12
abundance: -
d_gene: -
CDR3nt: TGTGCCAGCAGTGCCTCAGGGAATGGCTACACCTTC
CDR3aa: CASSASGNGYTF

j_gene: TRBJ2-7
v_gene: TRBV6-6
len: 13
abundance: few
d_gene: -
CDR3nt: TGTGCCAGCAGCTACCTTCCGCGGTACGAGCAGTACTTC
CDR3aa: CASSYLPRYEQYF

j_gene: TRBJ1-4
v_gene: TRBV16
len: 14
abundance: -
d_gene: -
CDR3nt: TGTGCCAGCAGCCAATCTAACCTAGATGAAAAACTGTTTTTT
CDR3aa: CASSQSNLDEKLFF

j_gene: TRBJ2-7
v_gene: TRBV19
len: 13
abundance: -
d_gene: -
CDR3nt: TGTGCCAGTAGTATGGTGGTTAGTTACGAGCAGTACTTC
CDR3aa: CASSMVVSYEQYF

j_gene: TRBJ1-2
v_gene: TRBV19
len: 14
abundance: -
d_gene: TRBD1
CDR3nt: TGTGCCAGTAGTACCCCAGGGGGCCTGGATGGCTACACCTTC
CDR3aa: CASSTPGGLDGYTF

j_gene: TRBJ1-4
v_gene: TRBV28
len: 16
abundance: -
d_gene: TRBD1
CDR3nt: TGTGCCAGCAGTGGGGACAGTTGGCCCTTGGACGAAAAACTGTTTTTT
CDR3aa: CASSGDSWPLDEKLFF

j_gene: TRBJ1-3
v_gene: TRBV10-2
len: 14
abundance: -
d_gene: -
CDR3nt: TGCGCCAGCAGTGAGTCGGGAGCCAGAAACACCATATATTTT
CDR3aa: CASSESGARNTIYF

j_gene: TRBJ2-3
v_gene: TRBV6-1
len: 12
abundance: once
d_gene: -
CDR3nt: TGTGCCAGCAGTGTAAGCACAGATACGCAGTATTTT
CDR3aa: CASSVSTDTQYF

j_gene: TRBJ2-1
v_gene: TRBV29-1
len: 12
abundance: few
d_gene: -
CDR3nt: TGCAGCGTTGAACCGGGGAAGAATGAGCAGTTCTTC
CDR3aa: CSVEPGKNEQFF

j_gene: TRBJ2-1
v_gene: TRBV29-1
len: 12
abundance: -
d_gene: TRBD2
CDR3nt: TGCAGCGCGGGACTAGGCTACAATGAGCAGTTCTTC
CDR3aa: CSAGLGYNEQFF